This section outlines one T cell receptor beta chain sequence together with its context. What antigen it recognizes has not been identified. No per-base quality is available; no much larger clone lies one base away. Library preparation was by 5' RACE. Sequencing was performed on an Illumina HiSeq 2000. A universal primer binding site was added through template switching, and the final cDNA carried a unique molecular identifier so that TCR cDNA molecules could be counted accurately. Specific primers in the conserved constant-segment region were used to synthesize first-strand cDNA for the TCR alpha and beta chains. To control for contamination, every cDNA library carried two barcodes: a SMART-Mk sample barcode plus Illumina barcodes. TruSeq adapter sequences and Illumina sample barcodes were added in two successive PCR steps. The TCR alpha and beta cDNA libraries were sequenced on the Illumina HiSeq platform using custom primers. Processing in the source paper ran as follows. MiGEC was used to process raw reads and extract unique molecular identifiers, and MiXCR was used to find CDR3 positions. Recombination models were inferred per individual with the repgenHMM and IGoR tools using an EM algorithm. The analysis of shared clonotypes was done with the tcR package in R, with sharing normalized by the product of cloneset sizes. Out-of-frame nonproductive sequences were analyzed to study raw recombination free of thymic and clonal selection effects. TCRdb cleaned the public reads at Q25 with fastp, built clones with MiXCR and kept in-frame beta chains. Rows matching on CDR3 protein sequence are summarized as one entry with the most common DNA and genes. These V and J calls derive from TCRdb rather than the authors' analysis. Across this sample there are nearly 900,000 distinct CDR3 sequences, with about 12% seen only once. The ten top clones hold around 1.5% of the sample.

All donors were healthy Caucasians. Three pairs of female monozygotic twins, all aged 18 to 29 years, were included in the twin cohort. Peripheral blood mononuclear cells were used as the source from which RNA for TCR libraries was isolated. This record comes from a study of identical twins (TCRdb year 2016). Background for the entire study: TCR alpha and beta repertoires from monozygotic twins, unrelated adults of various ages and cord blood were deep-sequenced to test whether fetal clonotypes persist. To rule out contamination, the twin experiments were replicated at different times with different library preparation protocols.

At the junction V is shortened by 5 bases and J by 7 bases, with 14 bases in between. The germline V gene specifies MDHEN as CDR1 and SYDVKM as CDR2. The CDR3 measures 13 amino acids from cysteine to phenylalanine. The DNA shown is the 39-base CDR3, in frame from base 1. The research as a whole found: A weaker excess of twin sharing was found in beta out-of-frame sequences because the signal-to-noise ratio was lowered by fewer shared sequences. In monozygotic twins, recombination models systematically underestimated out-of-frame TCR alpha sharing, but the models matched the sharing seen between unrelated individuals. Abundant cord blood beta clonotypes carried fewer insertions; young adult naive repertoires showed a weaker similar trend, while memory repertoires showed none. Because the same donors could not be followed over many years, the conclusions depended on cross-sectional statistical analysis. Compared with coincidental sharing between unrelated individuals, out-of-frame TCR alpha sequences shared between twins showed an excess of sequences with low generation probability. Invariant T cells such as MAIT and iNKT could partly confound zero-insertion analyses, though diverse VJ usage argued against this for most clonotypes.

This same sample was also taken into another study, of yellow fever vaccine responses in identical twins. As described in the second report: According to the authors, in identical twins the way T cells responded to vaccination appeared partly convergent and partly personalized. In the study, vaccine-responding T cell clones were precisely tracked in identical twins.

This clonotype was sampled from a woman between 18 and 29 years old in good health. The specimen sequenced was PBMCs. Rearrangement joined TRBV28 to TRBJ1-2; the D gene cannot be resolved reliably. The CDR3 reads CASSTPLLSGYTF. In nucleotides, the sequence is TGTGCCAGCAGTACTCCGCTCCTGTCTGGCTACACCTTC.